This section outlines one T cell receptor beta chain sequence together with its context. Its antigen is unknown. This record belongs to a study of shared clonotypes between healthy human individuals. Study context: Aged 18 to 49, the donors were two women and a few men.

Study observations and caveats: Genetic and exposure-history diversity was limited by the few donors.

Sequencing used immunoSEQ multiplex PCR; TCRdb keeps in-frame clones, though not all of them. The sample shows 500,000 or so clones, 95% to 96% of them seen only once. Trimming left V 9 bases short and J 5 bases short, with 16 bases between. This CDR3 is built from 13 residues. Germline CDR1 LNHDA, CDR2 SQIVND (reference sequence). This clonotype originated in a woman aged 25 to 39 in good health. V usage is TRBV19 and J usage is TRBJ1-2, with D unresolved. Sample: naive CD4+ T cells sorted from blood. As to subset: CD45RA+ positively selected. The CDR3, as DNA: TGTGCCAGCGCAAGGGTCGGTTCTTATGGCTACACCTTC. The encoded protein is CASARVGSYGYTF.